The present T cell receptor beta chain was sequenced within a study of blood T cell repertoires in COVID-19. Study in general: Sources were T cells, B-cell-depleted T cells, or PBMCs; the material itself was cDNA or gDNA.

Clones were sequenced by immunoSEQ multiplex PCR, and TCRdb holds only the in-frame ones, with some missing. The repertoire consists of 40,000 to 50,000 clones, with 80% to 90% occurring once and the leading ten covering approximately 14%. V lost 6 bases, J lost 7 bases, and 13 bases lay in between. The length of the CDR3 is 13 residues. The sequence was obtained from a human donor in a cohort sampled during active COVID-19. The donor label of this sample is uncertain. The chain uses TRBV12-3 or TRBV12-4 and TRBJ2-1, with D possibly TRBD1 on 6 matching bases. Sequencing was performed on peripheral blood. DNA of the CDR3: TGTGCCAGCAGACCCGGGCAGGGGAATGAGCAGTTCTTC. Its translation: CASRPGQGNEQFF.